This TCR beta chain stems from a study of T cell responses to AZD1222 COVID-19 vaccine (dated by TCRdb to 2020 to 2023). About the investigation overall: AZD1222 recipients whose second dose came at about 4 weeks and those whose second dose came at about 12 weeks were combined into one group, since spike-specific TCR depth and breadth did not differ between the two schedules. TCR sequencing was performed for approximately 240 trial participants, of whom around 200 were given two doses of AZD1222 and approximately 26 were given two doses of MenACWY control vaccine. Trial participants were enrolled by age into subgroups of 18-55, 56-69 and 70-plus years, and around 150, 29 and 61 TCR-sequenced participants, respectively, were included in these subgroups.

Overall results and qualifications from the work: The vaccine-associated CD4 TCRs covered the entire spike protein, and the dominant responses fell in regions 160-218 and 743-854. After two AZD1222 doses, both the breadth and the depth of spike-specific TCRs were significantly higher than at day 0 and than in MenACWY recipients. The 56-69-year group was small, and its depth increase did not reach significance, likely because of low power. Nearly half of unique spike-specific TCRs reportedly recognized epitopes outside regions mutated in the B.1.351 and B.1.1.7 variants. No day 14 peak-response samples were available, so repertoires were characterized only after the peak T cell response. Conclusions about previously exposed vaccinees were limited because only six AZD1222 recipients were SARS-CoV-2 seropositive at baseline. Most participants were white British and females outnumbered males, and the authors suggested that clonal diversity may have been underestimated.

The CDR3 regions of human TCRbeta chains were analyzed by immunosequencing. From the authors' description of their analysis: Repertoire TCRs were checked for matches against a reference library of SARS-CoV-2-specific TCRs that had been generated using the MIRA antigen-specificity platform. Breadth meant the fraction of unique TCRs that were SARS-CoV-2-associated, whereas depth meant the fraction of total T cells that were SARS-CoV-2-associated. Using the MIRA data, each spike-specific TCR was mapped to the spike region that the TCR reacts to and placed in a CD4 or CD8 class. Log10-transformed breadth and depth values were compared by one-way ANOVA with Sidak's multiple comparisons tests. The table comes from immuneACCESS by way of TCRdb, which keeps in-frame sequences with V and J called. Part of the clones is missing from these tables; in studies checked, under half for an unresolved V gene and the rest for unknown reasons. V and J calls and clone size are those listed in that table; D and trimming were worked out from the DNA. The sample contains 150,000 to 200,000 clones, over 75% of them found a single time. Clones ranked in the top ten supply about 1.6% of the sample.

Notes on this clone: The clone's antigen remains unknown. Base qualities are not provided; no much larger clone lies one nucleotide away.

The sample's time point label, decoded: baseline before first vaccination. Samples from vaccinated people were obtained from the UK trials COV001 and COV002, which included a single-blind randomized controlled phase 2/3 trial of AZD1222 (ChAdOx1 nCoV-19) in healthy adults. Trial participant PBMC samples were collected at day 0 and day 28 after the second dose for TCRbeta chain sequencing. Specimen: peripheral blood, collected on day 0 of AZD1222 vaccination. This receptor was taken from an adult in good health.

The CDR3 protein: CASSQDLRTRGDEQYF. The DNA reads TGCGCCAGCAGCCAAGATTTAAGGACCCGGGGGGACGAGCAGTACTTC. Recombination connected TRBV4-3 to TRBJ2-7; TRBD2 aligns with 7 central bases. CDR3 length: 16 amino acids, cysteine to phenylalanine. Solely the CDR3 DNA is kept, with 48 bases framed from the first base. Via the germline V gene, CDR1 is LGHNA and CDR2 YSLEER. V ends up 0 bases short and J 5 bases short, with an unmatched junction base count of 10.